The next 25 T cell receptor beta chains were all read from a single sample in a study of T-cell memory formation after mild COVID-19. In TCRdb, the 5' RACE reads were re-called with MiXCR into one record per CDR3 protein. The table has hundreds of thousands of distinct CDR3 sequences, 13% to 15% seen once; the top ten hold roughly a fifth. The sequenced sample consisted of PBMCs or a T cell subset sorted from them (not recorded which). These receptors were taken from a man between 18 and 35 years old who had mild COVID-19 (a few samples of this study predate the infection). Cell type and time point are not known.

As concerns this clonotype: The junction shows a germline mismatch at one end, possibly a read error. V is TRBV5-1 and J is TRBJ2-5; TRBD1 matches at 7 bases. Germline-derived CDR1 and CDR2 are SGHRS and YFSETQ. The CDR3 consists of 13 residues. The CDR3 is CASSRDREYPPGF. CDR3 DNA: TGCGCCAGCAGCCGGGACAGAGAATACCCTCCGGGCTTC.

The genes are TRBV29-1 and TRBJ2-3; D not resolved. The CDR3 sequence is 12 residues long. Germline CDR1 is SQVTM and CDR2 is ANQGSEA. V lost 1 base and J lost 2, with 4 bases in between. The CDR3 DNA sequence: TGCAGCGTTGAAGGGGACACAGATACGCAGTATTTT. Translated, it gives CSVEGDTDTQYF.

This clonotype showed up just a few times. The chain couples TRBV11-2 to TRBJ2-7; tentatively, D is TRBD2 (5 bases). Germline V gene lookup returns CDR1 SGHAT and CDR2 FQNNGV. V was clipped by 3 bases and J by 2 bases, with 17 bases between them. CDR3 size: 16 residues. CDR3 protein: CASSLRSDSSTYEQYV. CDR3 sequence (DNA): TGTGCCAGCAGCTTGAGGTCGGACTCTTCTACCTACGAGCAGTACGTC.

The chain uses TRBV27 and TRBJ2-1, with D perhaps TRBD1 or TRBD2 (5 bases each). Germline CDR1 reads MNHEY; CDR2 reads SMNVEV (reference sequence). The V gene lost 5 bases and the J gene lost 5 bases, with 19 bases spanning the gap. The CDR3 runs 16 residues. The CDR3 is CASSLWGEGPDNEQFF. The DNA for the CDR3 is TGTGCCAGCAGTCTATGGGGTGAGGGGCCTGACAATGAGCAGTTCTTC.

The sample holds a few counts of this clonotype. The chain couples TRBV5-5 to TRBJ2-1, with D possibly being TRBD1 or TRBD2 (5 bases each). Trimming took 6 bases from V and 6 from J, leaving 19 bases between them. The V gene's germline CDR1 is SGHKS and CDR2 YYEKEE (reference sequence). This CDR3 is built from 15 residues. The CDR3 sequence is CASTSGNFGANEQFF. The CDR3 DNA sequence: TGTGCCAGCACCTCAGGTAATTTCGGGGCCAATGAGCAGTTCTTC.

V usage is TRBV7-9 and J usage is TRBJ2-2; a possible D gene is TRBD2 (5 bases). Germline values: CDR1 SEHNR, CDR2 FQNEAQ (reference sequence). This CDR3 region has 14 residues. V gave up 6 bases and J gave up 5 bases, with 13 bases separating them. CDR3 amino acids: CASSRKGETGELFF. DNA of the CDR3: TGTGCCAGCAGTAGGAAGGGAGAGACCGGGGAGCTGTTTTTT. Full variable domain (rest looked up from reference TRBV7-9 and TRBJ2-2): DTGVSQNPRHKITKRGQNVTFRCDPISEHNRLYWYRQTLGQGPEFLTYFQNEAQLEKSRLLSDRFSAERPKGSFSTLEIQRTEQGDSAMYLCASSRKGETGELFFGEGSRLTVL.

Only a few counts were recorded for this clonotype. V usage is TRBV12-3 or TRBV12-4 and J usage is TRBJ2-1; TRBD2 matches 13 bases. The CDR3 contains 12 residues. With 3 bases clipped from V and 14 bases from J, the junction kept 1 base outside the gene matches. Written as DNA, the CDR3 is TGTGCCAGCAGTTTTGGGACTAGCGGGGAGTTCTTC. It specifies CASSFGTSGEFF.

This clonotype was seen a handful of times. The V gene is TRBV2, the J gene TRBJ2-1; D is unresolved. The length of the CDR3 is 11 residues. Germline values: CDR1 SNHLY, CDR2 FYNNEI. The V end was cut by 6 bases, the J end by 6 bases, with 6 bases between. The chain's CDR3 is CASSVLNEQFF. CDR3 coding DNA: TGTGCCAGCAGCGTACTCAATGAGCAGTTCTTC.

The V and J genes are TRBV9 and TRBJ2-5; no clear D gene. This CDR3 region has 12 residues. V was pared by 2 bases and J by 5 bases, with 7 bases between. Per germline, CDR1 SGDLS and CDR2 YYNGEE. CDR3 nucleotides: TGTGCCAGCAGCGTGACGGGTGAGACCCAGTACTTC. This translates into CASSVTGETQYF.

This clonotype was seen repeatedly, ten times or more. The V call is TRBV12-3 or TRBV12-4, the J call TRBJ2-3; 12 bases line up with TRBD1. With V trimmed by 6 bases and J by 7 bases, 8 bases remained unmatched. The CDR3 is 15 amino acids. The CDR3 region is CASSLGQGARNTQYF. The CDR3 DNA reads as TGTGCCAGCAGCCTGGGACAGGGGGCGCGAAATACGCAGTATTTT.

This clonotype was seen repeatedly, ten times or more. This chain uses TRBV4-2 with TRBJ2-2; possibly TRBD1 or TRBD2 for D (6 bases each). V dropped 0 bases and J dropped 0 bases, with 11 bases sitting between them. The CDR3 is 17 amino acids. CDR1 is LGHNA and CDR2 is YNFKEQ in the germline V gene. The CDR3 region is CASSQEGGLANTGELFF. CDR3 coding DNA: TGTGCCAGCAGCCAAGAAGGGGGGCTAGCGAACACCGGGGAGCTGTTTTTT.

The J gene is TRBJ1-1, the V gene TRBV2, with D tentatively TRBD1 (5 bases). The CDR3 contains 14 residues. V was pared by 8 bases and J by 1 base, with 14 bases between. The germline gives CDR1 SNHLY, CDR2 FYNNEI. CDR3 DNA: TGTGCCAGCGGGAAGGGACGGGAGAACACTGAAGCTTTCTTT. It yields the protein CASGKGRENTEAFF.

Notes on this clonotype: The germline gene is not matched at one end of the junction; a read error may be the cause. This chain links TRBV5-5 with TRBJ1-1; 10 positions match TRBD1. This CDR3 is built from 15 residues. Germline V gene lookup returns CDR1 SGHKS and CDR2 YYEKEE (reference sequence). CDR3 sequence: CASSSRTGGYTEDFF. The CDR3 DNA reads TGTGCCAGCAGCTCCAGGACAGGGGGTTACACTGAAGATTTCTTT.

This clonotype was detected ten times or more. This chain joins TRBV5-1 and TRBJ1-6; TRBD1 is a possible D gene (6 bases). The CDR3 spans 15 residues. Germline V lookup: CDR1 SGHRS, CDR2 YFSETQ. Trimming pared 4 bases from V and 7 bases from J, leaving 15 bases between. The DNA of the CDR3 is TGCGCCAGCAGCCCACAGGGAACGGGGAATTCACCCCTCCACTTT. Residues: CASSPQGTGNSPLHF.

CDR3 protein: CAIFADTLSGANVLTF. The CDR3 nucleotides are TGTGCCATCTTCGCGGACACGCTATCTGGGGCCAACGTCCTGACTTTC. The chain joins TRBV21-1 to TRBJ2-6; TRBD1 is the table's D call, not checked against the DNA. TRBV21-1 constitutes a pseudogene. The CDR3 extends over 16 amino acids.

DNA of the CDR3: TGCAGTGCTAGACCTCTAGCGGGGCCTTTCGATACGCAGTATTTT. Translation: CSARPLAGPFDTQYF. The chain links TRBV20-1 to TRBJ2-3, with 9 bases matching TRBD2. Germline CDR1 reads DFQATT; CDR2 reads SNEGSKA (reference sequence). The CDR3 spans 15 residues. Trimming at V came to 2 bases and at J to 6 bases, leaving 9 bases not matched to a gene.

This clonotype was recorded a few times. The genes are TRBV12-3 or TRBV12-4 and TRBJ2-1; 12 nucleotides line up with TRBD2. Unmatched junction bases numbered 2, after V lost 5 bases and J lost 6 bases. The CDR3 runs 14 residues. CDR3 loop: CASSGLAGSNEQFF. The CDR3 DNA reads TGTGCCAGCAGTGGACTAGCGGGGTCCAATGAGCAGTTCTTC.

A word on this clonotype: One end of the junction does not line up with germline, which may come from a read error. CDR3 amino acids: CASRLQRGTGGEDF. CDR3 in DNA: TGTGCCAGCAGACTCCAGCGAGGGACAGGGGGCGAGGACTTC. The J gene is TRBJ2-5, the V gene TRBV7-8, with 12 bases that match TRBD1. CDR1 and CDR2 from the germline V gene are SGHVS and FQNEAQ. The CDR3 spans 14 residues.

The CDR3 bases are TGCGCCAGCAGCTACCCGGGGAGGGAGATACATCAGCCCCAGCATTTT. It is translated as CASSYPGREIHQPQHF. The chain joins TRBV4-1 to TRBJ1-5; no definite D call. CDR3 length equals 16 residues. Germline V gene lookup returns CDR1 MGHRA and CDR2 YSYEKL. Between the trimmed V and J ends, which lost 5 bases and 5 bases, there was a span of 19 bases.

This sequence joins TRBV12-3 or TRBV12-4 and TRBJ2-3; unclear D gene. With 2 bases removed from V and 7 bases from J, the gap between germline ends came to 7 bases. This CDR3 has 12 residues. The CDR3 reads CASSLSANTQYF. CDR3 sequence (DNA): TGTGCCAGCAGTTTATCCGCTAATACGCAGTATTTT.

CDR3 DNA sequence: TGCAGTGCTAGAGATCAAACAGGGGGAACTGAAGCTTTCTTT. Protein: CSARDQTGGTEAFF. The chain recombines TRBV20-1 with TRBJ1-1; 8 nucleotides align to TRBD1. V lost 0 bases, J lost 5 bases, and 5 bases stayed unmatched. Germline CDR1 DFQATT, CDR2 SNEGSKA (reference sequence). This CDR3 region has 14 residues.

This sequence joins TRBV10-3 and TRBJ1-1; D might be TRBD1 (6 bases). The CDR3 has 14 residues. CDR1 and CDR2 (germline): ENHRY, SYGVKD. The germline V and J ends were trimmed by 6 bases and 1 base, with 12 bases remaining between them. The CDR3 here is CAIRGQPTNTEAFF. CDR3 coding DNA: TGTGCCATCAGAGGACAGCCAACGAACACTGAAGCTTTCTTT.

The CDR3 protein is CASSRLAGGDEQFF. The CDR3, as DNA: TGTGCCAGCAGTAGACTAGCGGGGGGGGATGAGCAGTTCTTC. V usage is TRBV2 and J usage is TRBJ2-1; TRBD2 matches at 14 bases. Per the germline V gene, CDR1 is SNHLY and CDR2 is FYNNEI. V trimming: 5 bases; J trimming: 8 bases; junction bases outside the gene matches: 2. This CDR3 spans 14 amino acids.

This clonotype was detected a few times. The chain recombines TRBV20-1 with TRBJ2-5; D not resolved. The V end lost 0 bases, the J end lost 0 bases, and 8 bases lay between the germline ends. CDR1 is DFQATT and CDR2 is SNEGSKA in the germline V gene (reference sequence). This CDR3 has 14 residues. CDR3: CSAREEGHQETQYF. The CDR3 region has the DNA TGCAGTGCTAGAGAGGAAGGACACCAAGAGACCCAGTACTTC.

The gene calls are TRBV4-2 and TRBJ2-5, with a tentative D call TRBD2 (6 bases). CDR1 is LGHNA, CDR2 YNFKEQ, per germline. Trimming took off 0 bases at V and 5 bases at J, with 10 bases between the two ends. This CDR3 region has 14 residues. The CDR3 coding sequence is TGTGCCAGCAGCCAAGAGGGGGAGGTGGAGACCCAGTACTTC. Translated: CASSQEGEVETQYF.